The text below deals with one T cell receptor (beta chain). At the DNA level, this CDR3 is encoded by other sequences in the same sample as well. It was with 60 Vbeta and 13 Jbeta primers that the PCR ran. Sequencing used immunoSEQ multiplex PCR; TCRdb keeps in-frame clones, though not all of them. The profile covers roughly 180,000 clones, with 70% to 80% appearing a single time and under 1.5% taken by the ten largest. This record belongs to a study of cytomegalovirus exposure and HLA in healthy donors. Germline CDR1 is MNHEY and CDR2 is SVGAGI. V gave up 2 bases and J gave up 3 bases; unmatched junction bases: 0. The length of the CDR3 is 13 residues.

The gene calls are TRBV6-5 and TRBJ2-7, with 8 bases fitting TRBD2. This receptor was identified in a man younger than 40 in good health and CMV-seronegative. What was sequenced was PBMCs. The CDR3 nucleotides are TGTGCCAGCAGTTACGGGACTAGCTACGAGCAGTACTTC. This codes for CASSYGTSYEQYF.